This TCR beta chain was sequenced in a study of beta chain features in type 1 diabetes. Study-wide points: Naive, central memory and regulatory TCRB repertoires appeared more similar among patients than healthy donors. TCRB CDR3 length was moderately but significantly reduced in all four CD4+ subsets of Type 1 diabetes patients.

Sequenced material consisted of expressed TCRB transcripts (all of the isolated RNA was reverse transcribed). Measured with immunoSEQ multiplex PCR; TCRdb has only the in-frame clones, and not every one. The sample comprises approximately 43,000 clones, roughly 70% of which are singletons, and approximately 1.6% rests with the top ten. Sorting that relied on CD45RO/CCR7/CD25/CD127/CD95/CD27 yielded CD4+ naive, central memory, regulatory and stem cell-like memory cells. With respect to this clone: Its antigen is unidentified.

Sequencing was carried out using Tregs from blood. The TCR originated in a man aged 30 to 45 with type 1 diabetes. Some clones in this sample may be carry-over from other donors' samples.

DNA of the CDR3: TGTGCCAGCTCACCCCTGGGACAGGGCTCCTACGAGCAGTACTTC. This codes for CASSPLGQGSYEQYF. The chain has TRBV18 and TRBJ2-7; 9 positions match TRBD1. From germline, CDR1 is KGHSH and CDR2 LQKENI. V dropped 3 bases and J dropped 0; count of bases not matched to a gene: 3. This CDR3 has 15 residues.